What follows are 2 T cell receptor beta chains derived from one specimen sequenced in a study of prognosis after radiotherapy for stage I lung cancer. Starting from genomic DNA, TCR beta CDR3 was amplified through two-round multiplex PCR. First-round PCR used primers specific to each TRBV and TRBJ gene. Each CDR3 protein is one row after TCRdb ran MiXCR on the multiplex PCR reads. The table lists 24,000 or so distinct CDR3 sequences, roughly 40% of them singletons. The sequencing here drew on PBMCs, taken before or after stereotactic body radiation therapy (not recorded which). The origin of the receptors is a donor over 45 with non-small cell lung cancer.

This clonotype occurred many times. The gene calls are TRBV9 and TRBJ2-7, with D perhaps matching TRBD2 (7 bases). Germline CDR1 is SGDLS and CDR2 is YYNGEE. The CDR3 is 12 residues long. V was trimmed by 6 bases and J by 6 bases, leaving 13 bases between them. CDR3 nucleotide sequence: TGTGCCAGCAATGGGGGGGCGGGCGAGCAGTACTTC. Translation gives CASNGGAGEQYF.

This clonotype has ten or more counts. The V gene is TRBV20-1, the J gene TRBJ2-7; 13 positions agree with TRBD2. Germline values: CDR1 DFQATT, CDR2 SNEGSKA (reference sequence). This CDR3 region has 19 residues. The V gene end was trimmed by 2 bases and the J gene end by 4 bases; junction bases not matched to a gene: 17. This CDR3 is CSARPWGGKLAGGPYEQYF. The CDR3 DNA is TGCAGTGCTAGACCTTGGGGAGGGAAACTAGCGGGAGGGCCATACGAGCAGTACTTC.